This T cell receptor beta chain was found in a study of patients and donors after allogeneic stem cell transplantation. TCRdb ran MiXCR on the RT-PCR reads and lists one entry per CDR3 protein. This sample has some 960,000 distinct CDR3 sequences; roughly 18% occur once, and the top ten carry 5% to 6.5%. This CDR3 is 14 amino acids long. Germline V gene sequence: CDR1 DFQATT, CDR2 SNEGSKA (reference sequence). V lost 4 bases and J 7 bases, leaving 17 bases between the germline ends. This clonotype has a handful of counts. This clonotype was sampled from a human donor who was either an allogeneic HSCT recipient or a stem cell or donor lymphocyte infusion donor (not recorded which). It is not recorded whose cells these are; they may come from a transplant donor. The material sequenced was blood, either unsorted or a sorted T cell fraction (not recorded which). The chain carries TRBV20-1 and TRBJ1-5, with a possible D match to TRBD1 (6 bases). CDR3 DNA: TGCAGTGCTAAAAGGTATCAGGGGAAGCAGCCCCAGCATTTT. It encodes CSAKRYQGKQPQHF.